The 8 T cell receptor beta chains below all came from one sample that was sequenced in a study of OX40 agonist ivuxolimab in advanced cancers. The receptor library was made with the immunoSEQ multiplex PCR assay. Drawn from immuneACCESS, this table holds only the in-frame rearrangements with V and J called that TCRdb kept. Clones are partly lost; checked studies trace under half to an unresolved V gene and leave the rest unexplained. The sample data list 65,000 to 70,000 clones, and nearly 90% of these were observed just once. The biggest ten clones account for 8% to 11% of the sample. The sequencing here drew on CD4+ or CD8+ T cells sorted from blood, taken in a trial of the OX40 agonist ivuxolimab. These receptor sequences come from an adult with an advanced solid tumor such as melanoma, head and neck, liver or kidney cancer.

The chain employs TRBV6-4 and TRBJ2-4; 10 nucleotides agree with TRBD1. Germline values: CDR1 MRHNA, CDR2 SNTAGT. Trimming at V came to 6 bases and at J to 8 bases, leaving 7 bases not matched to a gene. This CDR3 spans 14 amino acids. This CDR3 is CASSLTGGRDIQYF. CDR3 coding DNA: TGTGCCAGCAGCCTGACAGGGGGCAGGGACATTCAGTACTTC.

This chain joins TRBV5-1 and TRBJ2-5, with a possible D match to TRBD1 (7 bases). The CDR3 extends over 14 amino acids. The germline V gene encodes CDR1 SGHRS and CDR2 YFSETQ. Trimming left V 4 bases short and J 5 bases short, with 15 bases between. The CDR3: CASSQEQGRETQYF. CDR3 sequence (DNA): TGCGCCAGCAGCCAAGAACAGGGGAGGGAGACCCAGTACTTC.

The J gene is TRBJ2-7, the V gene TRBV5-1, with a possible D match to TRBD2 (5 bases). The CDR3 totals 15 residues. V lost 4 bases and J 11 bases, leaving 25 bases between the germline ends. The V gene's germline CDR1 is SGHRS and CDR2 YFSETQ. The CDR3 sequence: CASSHNPTVKEAEYF. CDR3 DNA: TGCGCCAGCAGCCATAATCCGACCGTGAAGGAGGCGGAGTACTTC.

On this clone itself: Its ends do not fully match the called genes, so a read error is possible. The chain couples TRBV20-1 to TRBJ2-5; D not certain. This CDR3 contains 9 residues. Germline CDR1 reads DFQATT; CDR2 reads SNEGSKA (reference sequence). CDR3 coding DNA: TGCAGCGCTACTGAGACCCAGTACTTC. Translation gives CSATETQYF.

The CDR3 here is CASSFLRTGELFF. Written as DNA, the CDR3 is TGTGCCAGCAGCTTCCTGCGCACCGGGGAGCTGTTTTTT. V gene TRBV7-3 combines with J gene TRBJ2-2; D not certain. V was trimmed by 3 bases and J by 4 bases, leaving 6 bases between them. The CDR3 is 13 residues long. Germline assignment: CDR1 SGHTA and CDR2 FQGTGA.

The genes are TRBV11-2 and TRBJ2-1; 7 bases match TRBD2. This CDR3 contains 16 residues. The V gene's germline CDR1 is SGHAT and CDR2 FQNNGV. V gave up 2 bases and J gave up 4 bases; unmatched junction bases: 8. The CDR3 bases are TGTGCCAGCAGCTTAAGGGCTAGCGGAGAATACAATGAGCAGTTCTTC. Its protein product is CASSLRASGEYNEQFF.

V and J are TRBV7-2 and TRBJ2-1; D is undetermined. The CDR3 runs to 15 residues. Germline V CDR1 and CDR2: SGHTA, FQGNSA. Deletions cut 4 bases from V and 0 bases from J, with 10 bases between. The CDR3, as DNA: TGTGCCAGCAGCTCCTCGGGCGTCTCCTACAATGAGCAGTTCTTC. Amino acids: CASSSSGVSYNEQFF.

This chain's CDR3 is CASSLEGLGYTF. The CDR3, as DNA: TGCGCCAGCAGCTTGGAAGGACTTGGCTACACCTTC. The chain is built from TRBV5-1 and TRBJ1-2; D unresolved. V lost 0 bases to trimming and J lost 7 bases, with 7 bases between them. The CDR3 length is 12 residues. Germline V lookup: CDR1 SGHRS, CDR2 YFSETQ.